This TCR beta chain was found in a study of shared clonotypes between healthy human individuals. When replicate PCRs were run on unsorted PBMC, they used about 300 ng DNA, 25,000 to 35,000 T cell genomes. Generated by immunoSEQ multiplex PCR, the TCRdb table keeps only in-frame clones and is missing some. This sample yields under 600,000 clones, of which 70% to 80% are seen a single time; approximately 12% belongs to the top ten. Genomic DNA came from around 100 million PBMCs in unsorted samples. Overall study findings and caveats: It was anticipated that sequencing depth would influence how many clonotypes donors shared.

Trimming took off 5 bases at V and 0 bases at J, with 5 bases between the two ends. This CDR3 spans 13 amino acids. The germline CDR1 and CDR2 sequences are SGHTA and FQGNSA. With respect to this clone: The antigen is unknown. A single base is all that separates this from a far larger clone, so a read error is likely. The same CDR3 can be traced to other DNA sequences in this sample.

The receptor's source is a woman in her thirties or forties in good health. Some clones in this sample may be carry-over from other donors' samples. V and J are TRBV7-2 and TRBJ1-5; D is undetermined. Sequences were obtained from PBMCs. In DNA form, the CDR3 reads TGTGCCAGCAGCCCATATAGCAATCAGCCCCAGCATTTT. Translation gives CASSPYSNQPQHF.